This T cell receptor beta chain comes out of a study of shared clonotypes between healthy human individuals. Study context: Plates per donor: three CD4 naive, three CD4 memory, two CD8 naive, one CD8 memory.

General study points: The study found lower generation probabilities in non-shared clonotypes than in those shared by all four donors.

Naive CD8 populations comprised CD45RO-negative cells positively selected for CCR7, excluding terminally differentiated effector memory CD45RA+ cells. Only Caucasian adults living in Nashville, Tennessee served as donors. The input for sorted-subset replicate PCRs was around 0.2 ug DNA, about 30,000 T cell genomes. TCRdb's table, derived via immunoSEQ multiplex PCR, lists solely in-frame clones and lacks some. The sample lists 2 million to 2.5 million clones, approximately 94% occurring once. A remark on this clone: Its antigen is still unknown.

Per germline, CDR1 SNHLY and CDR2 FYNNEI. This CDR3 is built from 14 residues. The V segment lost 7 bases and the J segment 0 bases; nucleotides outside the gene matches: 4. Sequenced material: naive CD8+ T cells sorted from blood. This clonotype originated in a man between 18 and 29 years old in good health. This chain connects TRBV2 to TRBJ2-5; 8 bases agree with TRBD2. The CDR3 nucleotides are TGTGCCAGCACGACTAGCGTGTACCAAGAGACCCAGTACTTC. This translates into CASTTSVYQETQYF.